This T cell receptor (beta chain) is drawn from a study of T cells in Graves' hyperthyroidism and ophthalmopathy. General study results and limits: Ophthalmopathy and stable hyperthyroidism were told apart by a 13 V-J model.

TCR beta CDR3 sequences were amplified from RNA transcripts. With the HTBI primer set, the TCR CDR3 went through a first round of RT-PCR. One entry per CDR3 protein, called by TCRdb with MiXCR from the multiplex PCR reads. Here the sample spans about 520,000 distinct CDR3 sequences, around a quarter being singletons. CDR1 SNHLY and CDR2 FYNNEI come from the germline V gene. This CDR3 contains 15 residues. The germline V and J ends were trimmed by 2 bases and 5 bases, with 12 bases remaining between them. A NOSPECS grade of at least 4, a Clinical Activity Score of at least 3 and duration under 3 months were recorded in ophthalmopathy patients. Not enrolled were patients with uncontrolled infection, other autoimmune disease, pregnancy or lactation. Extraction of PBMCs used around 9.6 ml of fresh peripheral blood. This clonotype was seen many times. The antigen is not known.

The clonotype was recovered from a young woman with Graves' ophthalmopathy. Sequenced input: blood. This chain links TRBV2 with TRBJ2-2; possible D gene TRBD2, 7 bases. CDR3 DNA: TGTGCCAGCAGTGAATATGGGGGGGCGACCGGGGAGCTGTTTTTT. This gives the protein CASSEYGGATGELFF.